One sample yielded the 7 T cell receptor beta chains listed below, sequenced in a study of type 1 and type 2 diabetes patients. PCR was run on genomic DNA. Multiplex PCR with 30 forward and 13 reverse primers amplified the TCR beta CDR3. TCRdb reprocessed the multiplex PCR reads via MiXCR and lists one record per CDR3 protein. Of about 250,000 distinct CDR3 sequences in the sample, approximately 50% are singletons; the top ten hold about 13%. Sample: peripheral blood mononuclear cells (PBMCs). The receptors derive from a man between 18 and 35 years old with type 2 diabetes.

CDR3 nucleotide sequence: TGCGCCAGCAGCCAAGAGCCCCTCCACAGGGGGGGAAGCAATCAGCCCCAGCATTTT. This sequence encodes CASSQEPLHRGGSNQPQHF. The chain joins TRBV4-3 to TRBJ1-5; 8 bases agree with TRBD1. Germline V gives CDR1 LGHNA, CDR2 YSLEER. The V and J ends lost 0 bases and 1 base, in that order; junction bases with no gene match: 11. CDR3 length: 19 residues.

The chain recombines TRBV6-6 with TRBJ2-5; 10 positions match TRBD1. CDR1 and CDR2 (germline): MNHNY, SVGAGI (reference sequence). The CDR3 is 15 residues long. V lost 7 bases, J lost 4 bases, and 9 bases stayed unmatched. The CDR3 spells CASTSRDRGGETQYF. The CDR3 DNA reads TGTGCCAGCACTTCCCGGGACAGGGGTGGAGAGACCCAGTACTTC.

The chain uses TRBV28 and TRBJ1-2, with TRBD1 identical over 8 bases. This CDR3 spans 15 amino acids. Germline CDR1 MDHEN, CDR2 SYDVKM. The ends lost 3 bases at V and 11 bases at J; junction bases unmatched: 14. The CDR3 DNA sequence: TGTGCCAGCAGTTTGGCGCAGGGGGCATTCTTGTTATACACCTTC. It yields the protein CASSLAQGAFLLYTF.

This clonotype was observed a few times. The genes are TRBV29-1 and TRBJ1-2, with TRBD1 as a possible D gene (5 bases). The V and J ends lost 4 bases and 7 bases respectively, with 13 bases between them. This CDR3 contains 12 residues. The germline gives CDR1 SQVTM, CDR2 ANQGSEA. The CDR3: CSVAGYAGGYTF. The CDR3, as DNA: TGCAGCGTTGCAGGGTATGCGGGTGGCTACACCTTC.

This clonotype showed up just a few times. The CDR3 DNA follows: TGTGCCAGCAGCCAAAAGCGTACAACCGGGGAGCTGTTTTTT. Translating gives CASSQKRTTGELFF. This sequence joins TRBV14 and TRBJ2-2; D remains unclear. V gave up 2 bases and J gave up 5 bases, with 9 bases separating them. CDR3 length: 14 residues. Germline lookup yields CDR1 SGHDN and CDR2 FVKESK.

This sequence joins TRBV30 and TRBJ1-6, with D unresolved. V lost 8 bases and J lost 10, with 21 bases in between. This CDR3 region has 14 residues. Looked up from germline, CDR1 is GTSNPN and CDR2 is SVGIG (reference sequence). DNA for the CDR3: TGTGCCAGTAGCCAGTACCAAGCAAGCTCACCCCTCCACTTT. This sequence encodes CASSQYQASSPLHF.

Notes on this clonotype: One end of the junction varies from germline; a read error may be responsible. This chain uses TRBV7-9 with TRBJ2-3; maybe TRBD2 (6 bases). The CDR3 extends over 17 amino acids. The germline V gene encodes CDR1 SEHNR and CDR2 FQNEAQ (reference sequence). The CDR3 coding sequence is TGTGCCAGCAGCTTAACTAGCAATGGGGTCGGCACAGGTACGCAGTATTTT. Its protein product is CASSLTSNGVGTGTQYF.